The rows below give T cell receptor beta chains drawn from one sample of a study of T cells in pancreatic ductal adenocarcinoma. Sequencing was performed with immunoSEQ multiplex PCR; in TCRdb, only in-frame clones are kept and a portion is missing. The repertoire holds more than 85,000 clones, with about 96% as singletons. The specimen was PBMCs. The receptors shown here come from a human donor with pancreatic ductal adenocarcinoma. CDR3s include the opening cysteine and the closing phenylalanine or tryptophan. Fields, in order: CDR3 protein, V gene, J gene.

CAREGGRVNTEAFF	TRBV15	TRBJ1-1
CAISASPPLAGGLNEQFF	TRBV10-3	TRBJ2-1
CAISAGELAGYEQYF	TRBV10-3	TRBJ2-7
CASSSPSGQGGFSREQYF	TRBV7-2	TRBJ2-7
CASSLVGGGSGKRSSYNEQFF	TRBV7-8	TRBJ2-1
CASSEGAGSDTQYF	TRBV5-1	TRBJ2-3
CASSVDSTGANVLTF	TRBV9	TRBJ2-6
CAIGDEGGVGTQYF	TRBV10-3	TRBJ2-3
CAWRGQGRETQYF	TRBV30	TRBJ2-5
CASSSGLAGEETQYF	TRBV5-4	TRBJ2-5
CASRKGGNYGYTF	TRBV5-4	TRBJ1-2
CASSPPLAHEQFF	TRBV27	TRBJ2-1
CASSPFADRGLGYTF	TRBV18	TRBJ1-2
CASSPTGDQPQHF	TRBV7-9	TRBJ1-5
CASSVAFGTGGQLFF	TRBV9	TRBJ2-2
CASSPEGASSYEQYF	TRBV18	TRBJ2-7
CASRGTVGGYTF	TRBV6-1	TRBJ1-2